The 9 T cell receptor beta chains below all came from one sample that was sequenced in a study of technical replicates of blood from a handful of donors. Method: immunoSEQ multiplex PCR; TCRdb's copy keeps in-frame clones and lacks some. The data hold tens of thousands of clones, with 85% to 95% observed a single time. Sequencing input: T cells isolated from PBMCs. These receptor sequences come from a human donor in good health.

This rearrangement joins TRBV11-2 to TRBJ2-5; the match to TRBD1 covers 9 bases. The CDR3 loop spans 15 amino acids. The V and J ends lost 4 bases and 5 bases, in that order; junction bases with no gene match: 8. The V gene's germline CDR1 is SGHAT and CDR2 FQNNGV. The CDR3 nucleotides are TGTGCCAGCAGCTGGGGACAGGGCAGTGGGGAGACCCAGTACTTC. Its translation: CASSWGQGSGETQYF.

CDR3 DNA: TGTGCCAGCAAAACGGACAGGGACGGGGAGCTGTTTTTT. Protein product: CASKTDRDGELFF. The chain joins TRBV2 to TRBJ2-2, with 8 bases aligning to TRBD1. This CDR3 is built from 13 residues. V lost 7 bases to trimming and J lost 7 bases; unmatched junction nucleotides: 5. The V gene's germline CDR1 is SNHLY and CDR2 FYNNEI.

The chain joins TRBV6-4 to TRBJ2-3; D gene ambiguous. CDR3 length: 15 amino acids. With 3 bases removed from V and 1 base from J, the gap between germline ends came to 11 bases. Germline values: CDR1 MRHNA, CDR2 SNTAGT. Here the CDR3 reads CASSENAVGTDTQYF. CDR3 sequence (DNA): TGTGCCAGCAGTGAGAATGCGGTAGGCACAGATACGCAGTATTTT.

This clone was counted a single time. This chain joins TRBV11-3 and TRBJ2-5; 7 bases align to TRBD2. Per germline, CDR1 SGHNT and CDR2 YENEEA. J gave up 7 bases and V 5 bases, and 7 bases lay outside the gene matches. The CDR3 runs 13 residues. The CDR3: CASSETAGRTQYF. Written as DNA, the CDR3 is TGTGCCAGCAGCGAGACAGCGGGAAGGACCCAGTACTTC.

The V and J genes are TRBV6-4 and TRBJ2-2, with a possible D match to TRBD1 (5 bases). Trimming pared 7 bases from V and 0 bases from J, leaving 6 bases between. The CDR3 contains 13 residues. Germline CDR1 and CDR2: MRHNA and SNTAGT. The CDR3, as DNA: TGTGCCAGCACGGACACGAACACCGGGGAGCTGTTTTTT. Amino acids: CASTDTNTGELFF.

J is TRBJ2-3 and V is TRBV11-2, with D uncertain. Per the germline V gene, CDR1 is SGHAT and CDR2 is FQNNGV. This CDR3 is built from 14 residues. V lost 3 bases and J lost 6, with 13 bases in between. The DNA for the CDR3 is TGTGCCAGCAGCTTCTCTAGTTCACCGGATACGCAGTATTTT. Translated, it gives CASSFSSSPDTQYF.

The chain recombines TRBV5-1 with TRBJ2-7, with 8 bases identical to TRBD1. Trimming cost V 4 bases and J 3 bases; bases outside gene matches: 9. Germline V CDR1 and CDR2: SGHRS, YFSETQ. CDR3 length equals 15 residues. The CDR3 sequence: CASSPGTGRLYEQYF. The CDR3 DNA is TGCGCCAGCAGCCCGGGGACAGGCCGCCTCTACGAGCAGTACTTC.

CDR3 bases: TGTGCCAGCGGCCCGACGGGTCAGCATCAGCCCCAGCATTTT. Protein sequence: CASGPTGQHQPQHF. The V gene is TRBV2, the J gene TRBJ1-5; D is ambiguous. The CDR3 is 14 residues long. In germline, CDR1 is SNHLY, CDR2 FYNNEI. V lost 8 bases to trimming and J lost 5 bases, with 16 bases between them.

The gene calls are TRBV7-6 and TRBJ2-5, with a weak D call TRBD1 (7 bases). Germline CDR1 SGHVS, CDR2 FNYEAQ. Trimming removed 5 bases at V and 1 base at J, with 14 bases between. CDR3 length: 15 residues. The CDR3 loop is CASSPTRGAQETQYF. The CDR3 DNA reads as TGTGCCAGCAGCCCCACCAGGGGGGCCCAAGAGACCCAGTACTTC.